This TCR beta chain was recovered during a study of blood T cell repertoires in COVID-19. About the study: Acute and convalescent COVID-19 samples came from the United States, Italy and Spain. PBMCs, B-cell-depleted T cells, or T cells were the source of the cDNA or gDNA that made up the material.

V shed 0 bases and J 6 bases; nucleotides not matched to a gene: 4. Germline CDR1 and CDR2: SGHDN and FVKESK. This CDR3 contains 14 residues. The assay was immunoSEQ multiplex PCR, and TCRdb's table has in-frame clones only and misses some. The sample lists about 95,000 clones; about nine tenths were seen once. The receptor's source is a man in his 60s with COVID-19, enrolled during active disease. Sequenced: peripheral blood. The V call is TRBV14, the J call TRBJ2-5, with TRBD1 matching 7 bases. The CDR3 DNA sequence: TGTGCCAGCAGCCAAGAGGAACAGGGGCAGACCCAGTACTTC. This codes for CASSQEEQGQTQYF.